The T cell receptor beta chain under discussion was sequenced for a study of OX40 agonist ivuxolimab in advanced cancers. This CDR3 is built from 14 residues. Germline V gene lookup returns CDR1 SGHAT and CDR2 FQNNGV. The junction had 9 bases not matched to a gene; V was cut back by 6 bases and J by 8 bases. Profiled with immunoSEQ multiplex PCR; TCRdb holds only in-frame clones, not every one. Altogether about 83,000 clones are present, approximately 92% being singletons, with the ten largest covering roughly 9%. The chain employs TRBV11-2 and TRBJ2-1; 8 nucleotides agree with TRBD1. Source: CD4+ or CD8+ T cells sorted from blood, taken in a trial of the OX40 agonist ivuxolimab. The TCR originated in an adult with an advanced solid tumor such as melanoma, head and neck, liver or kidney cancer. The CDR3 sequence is CASSGQGWNDEQFF. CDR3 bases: TGTGCCAGCAGTGGACAGGGTTGGAACGATGAGCAGTTCTTC.